Presented here are 23 T cell receptor beta chains from one specimen sequenced in a study of regulatory T cells in long-lasting Graves disease. The sample's time point: newly diagnosed GD, antithyroid drugs for less than 3 months. Researchers made the TCR library from RNA that was extracted from PBMCs. Arm-PCR of CDR3 regions with iRepertoire HTBI primers generated TCR beta libraries. From the multiplex PCR reads, TCRdb called clonotypes with MiXCR, one entry per CDR3 protein. The sample lists 350,000 to 550,000 distinct CDR3 sequences, around 15% seen once, with under 20% in the top ten. These records were also assigned to another study, of T cells in Graves' hyperthyroidism and ophthalmopathy.

The sequenced sample was peripheral blood mononuclear cells (PBMCs), obtained at new diagnosis, from a patient treated with antithyroid drugs. These receptors came from a woman between 45 and 60 years old with Graves disease.

On this clonotype itself: A much larger clone differs from this one at a single base, so this may be a read error. The chain recombines TRBV2 with TRBJ2-7; D might be TRBD1 (6 bases). This CDR3 region has 15 residues. V lost 6 bases, J lost 2 bases, and 17 bases lay in between. Germline V lookup: CDR1 SNHLY, CDR2 FYNNEI. CDR3 residues: CASSEGVTGTYEQYF. The CDR3 DNA reads as TGTGCCAGCAGCGAGGGGGTGACAGGAACCTACGAGCAGTACTTC.

This clonotype has just a few counts. The rearrangement uses TRBV3-1 and TRBJ2-5; 10 bases agree with TRBD2. The V segment lost 1 base and the J segment 5 bases; nucleotides outside the gene matches: 4. The length of the CDR3 is 15 residues. CDR1 and CDR2 from the germline V gene are LGHDT and YNNKEL (reference sequence). DNA for the CDR3: TGTGCCAGCAGCCAAGTGGCTAGCGGGAGTGAGACCCAGTACTTC. This gives the protein CASSQVASGSETQYF.

The table lists this clonotype with many counts. The CDR3 protein is CASSLSQGYNEKLFF. The CDR3, as DNA: TGTGCCAGCAGTTTAAGTCAGGGCTATAATGAAAAACTGTTTTTT. The gene calls are TRBV28 and TRBJ1-4; tentative D call: TRBD1 (5 bases). V lost 2 bases and J lost 4, with 11 bases in between. This CDR3 has 15 residues. CDR1 and CDR2 (germline): MDHEN, SYDVKM. The whole variable domain, filled in from reference TRBV28 and TRBJ1-4, reads DVKVTQSSRYLVKRTGEKVFLECVQDMDHENMFWYRQDPGLGLRLIYFSYDVKMKEKGDIPEGYSVSREKKERFSLILESASTNQTSMYLCASSLSQGYNEKLFFGSGTQLSVL.

This clonotype was recorded many times. V usage is TRBV20-1 and J usage is TRBJ2-7, with 8 bases that match TRBD1. The CDR3 runs 15 residues. V trimming: 5 bases; J trimming: 3 bases; junction bases outside the gene matches: 12. The germline gives CDR1 DFQATT, CDR2 SNEGSKA (reference sequence). In DNA, the CDR3 is TGCAGTGCTGTATCACCGACAGGGGACCTCTACGAGCAGTACTTC. Amino acid sequence: CSAVSPTGDLYEQYF.

The table lists this clonotype with many counts. The chain recombines TRBV13 with TRBJ2-1; 8 bases agree with TRBD2. Germline V gene sequence: CDR1 PRHDT, CDR2 FYEKMQ (reference sequence). This CDR3 has 15 residues. J gave up 4 bases and V 3 bases, and 5 bases lay outside the gene matches. This CDR3 is CASSFPSGRYNEQFF. DNA of the CDR3: TGTGCCAGCAGCTTCCCTAGCGGGCGATACAATGAGCAGTTCTTC.

The sample holds many counts of this clonotype. This chain joins TRBV9 and TRBJ1-4; perhaps TRBD1 as D (6 bases). The CDR3 spans 15 residues. Germline CDR1 is SGDLS and CDR2 is YYNGEE. Trimming stripped 4 bases from V and 7 bases from J, with 17 bases between. CDR3: CASSPRGTQPEKLFF. CDR3 bases: TGTGCCAGCAGCCCAAGAGGGACACAACCTGAAAAACTGTTTTTT.

V usage is TRBV5-1 and J usage is TRBJ1-1; D remains ambiguous. The CDR3 totals 14 residues. In germline, CDR1 is SGHRS, CDR2 YFSETQ. Trimming took 0 bases from V and 11 from J, leaving 17 bases between them. The CDR3 DNA reads as TGCGCCAGCAGCTTGGATGGGGTGACAAGCGAGGCTTTCTTT. Its translation: CASSLDGVTSEAFF.

This clonotype was picked up a small number of times. DNA for the CDR3: TGTGCCAGCGAAGACAGGGTCAGCTCCTACGAGCAGTACTTC. As protein: CASEDRVSSYEQYF. The V gene is TRBV28, the J gene TRBJ2-7, with TRBD1 matching 7 bases. The V and J ends lost 8 bases and 0 bases, in that order; junction bases with no gene match: 7. The germline gives CDR1 MDHEN, CDR2 SYDVKM. The CDR3 has 14 residues.

This clonotype has only a few counts. The junction does not match germline at one end; this may be a read error. This chain connects TRBV18 to TRBJ1-4, with 7 nucleotides matching TRBD1. Per germline, CDR1 KGHSH and CDR2 LQKENI. The CDR3 is 13 residues long. This CDR3 is CAGSPRDSEKLFF. In nucleotides, the CDR3 is TGTGCCGGCTCACCAAGGGACAGCGAAAAACTGTTTTTT.

This clonotype was picked up many times. The CDR3 sequence: CASSEPPGEAFF. DNA for the CDR3: TGTGCCAGCAGTGAGCCGCCGGGTGAAGCTTTCTTT. The chain couples TRBV6-1 to TRBJ1-1, with D unresolved. This CDR3 contains 12 residues. Germline assignment: CDR1 MNHNS and CDR2 SASEGT. Trimming took off 3 bases at V and 7 bases at J, with 9 bases between the two ends.

There are many counts of this clonotype. The rearrangement uses TRBV30 and TRBJ2-5, with D possibly TRBD2 on 6 matching bases. V lost 3 bases, J lost 4 bases, and 12 bases lay in between. The CDR3 spans 13 residues. CDR1 is GTSNPN and CDR2 is SVGIG in the germline V gene (reference sequence). CDR3 bases: TGTGCCTGGAGCGGAATGGGGGGAGAGACCCAGTACTTC. Translating gives CAWSGMGGETQYF.

This clonotype showed up just a few times. CDR3 coding DNA: TGCAGCGTTGAAAGGGTAGCCCGGAATGAGCAGTTCTTC. Protein sequence: CSVERVARNEQFF. V gene TRBV29-1 combines with J gene TRBJ2-1; D not resolved. The V end lost 2 bases, the J end lost 7 bases, and 12 bases lay between the germline ends. CDR1 is SQVTM and CDR2 is ANQGSEA in the germline V gene. The CDR3 has 13 residues.

This clonotype was counted at least ten times. The rearrangement joins TRBV18 to TRBJ2-5; no definite D call. CDR3 length: 12 amino acids. The germline V and J ends were trimmed by 3 bases and 3 bases, with 5 bases remaining between them. The germline gives CDR1 KGHSH, CDR2 LQKENI. Here the CDR3 reads CASSPIEETQYF. For the CDR3, the DNA is TGTGCCAGCTCACCGATAGAAGAGACCCAGTACTTC.

This clonotype was counted a few times. This may arise from a read error, as a much more abundant clone is one base away. The V and J genes are TRBV27 and TRBJ2-5, with D maybe TRBD2 (6 bases). V dropped 5 bases and J dropped 3 bases, with 22 bases sitting between them. The CDR3 is 17 amino acids. Germline assignment: CDR1 MNHEY and CDR2 SMNVEV (reference sequence). Written as DNA, the CDR3 is TGTGCCAGCAGTATACTCCCGATGGGTGCGGGAAAAGAGACCCAGTACTTC. This codes for CASSILPMGAGKETQYF.

This clonotype was seen at least ten times. The CDR3 sequence: CASSRQGAIYEQYF. The CDR3, as DNA: TGTGCCAGCAGCCGACAGGGGGCAATCTACGAGCAGTACTTC. The rearrangement uses TRBV3-1 and TRBJ2-7; 10 nucleotides agree with TRBD1. Germline V lookup: CDR1 LGHDT, CDR2 YNNKEL (reference sequence). The CDR3 loop spans 14 amino acids. V was pared by 4 bases and J by 3 bases, with 3 bases of the junction left unmatched.

A word on this clonotype: A much larger clone lies one base from this, so it may be a read error. The rearrangement uses TRBV6-2 or TRBV6-3 and TRBJ2-1, with 12 bases lining up with TRBD2. Germline V gives CDR1 MNHEY, CDR2 SVGEGT. The CDR3 length is 15 residues. The CDR3 nucleotides read TGTGCCAGCAATATCCTAGCGGGAGGGTACAATGAGCAGTCCTTC. It specifies CASNILAGGYNEQSF.

This clonotype was counted only a few times. The chain is built from TRBV7-2 and TRBJ1-5; TRBD1 might be the D (6 bases). Germline V gene data show CDR1 as SGHTA and CDR2 as FQGNSA. The V end was cut by 3 bases, the J end by 11 bases, with 14 bases between. The CDR3 contains 13 residues. CDR3: CASSLTGLSAQHF. CDR3 in DNA: TGTGCCAGCAGCTTGACAGGTCTTTCCGCCCAGCATTTT.

Many counts were recorded for this clonotype. The rearrangement links TRBV9 to TRBJ1-1; TRBD1 is a possible D gene (5 bases). V lost 2 bases, J lost 4 bases, and 9 bases lay in between. Germline CDR1 reads SGDLS; CDR2 reads YYNGEE. This CDR3 spans 13 amino acids. This CDR3 is CASSVGGSTEAFF. CDR3 DNA: TGTGCCAGCAGCGTGGGGGGAAGCACTGAAGCTTTCTTT.

This clonotype was picked up a small number of times. V usage is TRBV14 and J usage is TRBJ2-5; 14 bases agree with TRBD2. Germline V gene data show CDR1 as SGHDN and CDR2 as FVKESK. Unmatched junction bases numbered 9, after V lost 3 bases and J lost 0 bases. The CDR3 contains 19 residues. The CDR3 DNA reads as TGTGCCAGCAGCCAGGGACTAGCGGGAGCATACACGTACCAAGAGACCCAGTACTTC. This codes for CASSQGLAGAYTYQETQYF.

As concerns this clonotype: A far larger clone differs by one base, so this is likely a read error. This chain uses TRBV28 with TRBJ2-5, with a tentative D call TRBD1 (6 bases). V was trimmed by 3 bases and J by 11 bases, leaving 28 bases between them. CDR3 length: 17 amino acids. Germline V gene lookup returns CDR1 MDHEN and CDR2 SYDVKM. The CDR3 DNA follows: TGTGCCAGCAGTTTGCCACCAACAGGGCCGCCCTACAATGAGCAGTACTTC. As protein: CASSLPPTGPPYNEQYF.

Only a few counts were recorded for this clonotype. This sequence joins TRBV19 and TRBJ1-5; D is unresolved. CDR1 and CDR2 from the germline V gene are LNHDA and SQIVND (reference sequence). The CDR3 is 14 residues long. Between the trimmed V and J ends, which lost 3 bases and 3 bases, there was a span of 9 bases. CDR3 amino acids: CASSMSRDNQPQHF. Here the CDR3 DNA reads TGTGCCAGTAGTATGAGTAGGGACAATCAGCCCCAGCATTTT.

This clonotype was seen at least ten times. At one of its ends the junction is not consistent with the germline gene, which may arise from a read error. CDR3 region: CASSLVQAPYEQYF. As DNA, the CDR3 is TGTGCCAGCAGCTTGGTGCAGGCCCCCTACGAGCAGTACTTC. The V gene is TRBV5-1, the J gene TRBJ2-7; no definite D call. Germline assignment: CDR1 SGHRS and CDR2 YFSETQ. CDR3 length: 14 amino acids.

The chain joins TRBV10-3 to TRBJ2-5; weak D call: TRBD1 (7 bases). Per germline, CDR1 ENHRY and CDR2 SYGVKD. The CDR3 length is 18 residues. The ends were cut back, 3 bases at V and 1 base at J, with 21 bases in the middle. The CDR3 loop is CAISDQGGPSSSQETQYF. CDR3 coding DNA: TGTGCCATCAGTGATCAGGGGGGCCCCTCTTCAAGCCAAGAGACCCAGTACTTC.